The 14 T cell receptor beta chains below were found in one sample sequenced in a study of T-cell memory formation after mild COVID-19 (dated by TCRdb to the early 2020s). Receptors were amplified or captured by 5' RACE. Sequencing took place on an Illumina NovaSeq 6000. TCRdb ran its own pipeline on the public reads, namely fastp trimming at Q25 and MiXCR clone calling, and kept in-frame beta chains. Rows with a matching CDR3 protein are joined into one entry that keeps the most common DNA and genes. For this sample there are about 270,000 distinct CDR3 sequences; 15% to 20% appear just once. The top ten clonotypes cover 20% to 25% of the sample. The sample was PBMCs or a T cell subset sorted from them (not recorded which). Source of these receptors: a young man who had mild COVID-19 (a few samples of this study predate the infection). The sample titles of this study are shuffled in the database, so cell type and time point are left out; the donor was told from shared clones.

In its sample, this clonotype was seen a few times. The rearrangement joins TRBV4-3 to TRBJ2-5, with TRBD2 matching over 11 bases. V lost 4 bases and J lost 4; bases outside the gene matches: 8. CDR1 LGHNA and CDR2 YSLEER come from the germline V gene. CDR3 length equals 16 residues. In DNA form, the CDR3 reads TGCGCCAGCAGCCTTCGGGGGCTAGCGGGGGGAGAGACCCAGTACTTC. Translating gives CASSLRGLAGGETQYF.

This clonotype was detected only a few times. The chain combines TRBV7-9 with TRBJ1-3; D remains ambiguous. This CDR3 spans 13 amino acids. The germline V gene has CDR1 SEHNR and CDR2 FQNEAQ (reference sequence). V was shortened by 3 bases and J by 0 bases, with 3 bases between the two germline ends. The DNA for the CDR3 is TGTGCCAGCAGCTTTATCTCTGGAAACACCATATATTTT. It translates to CASSFISGNTIYF.

The V gene is TRBV7-8, the J gene TRBJ2-2; 7 bases are a match to TRBD1. J was trimmed by 8 bases and V by 4 bases; bases with no gene match: 10. CDR1 and CDR2 from the germline V gene are SGHVS and FQNEAQ. This CDR3 is 15 amino acids long. CDR3 coding DNA: TGTGCCAGCAGCTCGACAGGGATTTTGTTAGGGGAGCTGTTTTTT. This sequence encodes CASSSTGILLGELFF.

This sequence joins TRBV12-3 or TRBV12-4 and TRBJ2-1, with 14 nucleotides matching TRBD2. Unmatched junction bases numbered 1, after V lost 4 bases and J lost 5 bases. The CDR3 consists of 15 residues. CDR3 region: CASSWTSGGNNEQFF. DNA of the CDR3: TGTGCCAGCAGTTGGACTAGCGGGGGGAACAATGAGCAGTTCTTC.

This clonotype was seen more than once but under ten times. The chain recombines TRBV6-2 or TRBV6-3 with TRBJ2-2, with D unclear. The CDR3 contains 13 residues. Trimming stripped 5 bases from V and 3 bases from J, with 7 bases between. CDR1 is MNHEY, CDR2 SVGEGT, per germline. CDR3 protein: CASSSQYTGELFF. The DNA for the CDR3 is TGTGCCAGCAGTAGCCAATACACCGGGGAGCTGTTTTTT.

This clonotype was counted a few times. This sequence joins TRBV20-1 and TRBJ1-5; D is undetermined. The CDR3 sequence is 14 residues long. The germline V and J ends were trimmed by 5 bases and 0 bases, with 11 bases remaining between them. Germline loops: CDR1 DFQATT, CDR2 SNEGSKA (reference sequence). The CDR3: CSAVTGYSNQPQHF. The CDR3 DNA is TGCAGTGCTGTGACCGGTTATAGCAATCAGCCCCAGCATTTT.

The chain is built from TRBV9 and TRBJ1-5; a weak D match, TRBD1 (5 bases). This CDR3 has 14 amino acids. Germline V gene data show CDR1 as SGDLS and CDR2 as YYNGEE. Trimming stripped 3 bases from V and 2 bases from J, with 9 bases between. CDR3 coding DNA: TGTGCCAGCAGCGAGGACACAGGCAATCAGCCCCAGCATTTT. Encoded protein: CASSEDTGNQPQHF. Drawing the rest from reference TRBV9 and TRBJ1-5, the complete variable domain is DSGVTQTPKHLITATGQRVTLRCSPRSGDLSVYWYQQSLDQGLQFLIQYYNGEERAKGNILERFSAQQFPDLHSELNLSSLELGDSALYFCASSEDTGNQPQHFGDGTRLSIL.

This clonotype was seen just once. The chain carries TRBV5-6 and TRBJ2-7; D gene unclear. V was clipped by 0 bases and J by 6 bases, with 7 bases between them. This CDR3 spans 12 amino acids. Germline CDR1 is SGHDT and CDR2 is YYEEEE. Written as DNA, the CDR3 is TGTGCCAGCAGCTTGGTCCACGGCGAGCAGTACTTC. Its protein is CASSLVHGEQYF.

This clonotype was counted between two and nine times. The chain recombines TRBV19 with TRBJ2-7, with D perhaps assigned TRBD1 or TRBD2 (5 bases each). This CDR3 comprises 16 residues. The germline gives CDR1 LNHDA, CDR2 SQIVND (reference sequence). The V and J ends lost 4 bases and 0 bases respectively, with 16 bases between them. The CDR3 region has the DNA TGTGCCAGTAGTAAGGGAGAGTGGGACCACTCCTACGAGCAGTACTTC. Residues: CASSKGEWDHSYEQYF.

DNA for the CDR3: TGCGCCAGCAGCCAAGATCAAAGGGAACCCTACGAGCAGTACTTC. Translating it yields CASSQDQREPYEQYF. This chain uses TRBV4-1 with TRBJ2-7, with D uncertain. Germline V lookup: CDR1 MGHRA, CDR2 YSYEKL. V was cut by 0 bases and J by 2 bases, with 11 bases left in between. The CDR3 is 15 residues long.

This chain connects TRBV7-2 to TRBJ2-3; 8 bases match TRBD2. The germline CDR1 and CDR2 sequences are SGHTA and FQGNSA. J lost 1 base, V lost 1 base, and 10 bases had no gene match. This CDR3 has 18 residues. The CDR3 nucleotides read TGTGCCAGCAGCTTAGGGCCCCGGGAGGGTTTTCGCACAGATACGCAGTATTTT. Protein: CASSLGPREGFRTDTQYF.

This clonotype came up a few times. The V call is TRBV23-1, the J call TRBJ1-4; D unresolved. TRBV23-1 is annotated as an ORF whose role is uncertain. The V gene lost 0 bases and the J gene lost 7 bases, with 15 bases spanning the gap. The CDR3 runs 16 residues. CDR3 nucleotide sequence: TGCGCCAGCAGTCAATCCCCCGCCGGTAGAGGTGAAAAACTGTTTTTT. The encoded protein is CASSQSPAGRGEKLFF.

This clonotype was recorded a few times. The rearrangement uses TRBV9 and TRBJ2-7; TRBD2 aligns across 11 bases. V lost 4 bases and J lost 3; bases outside the gene matches: 12. The CDR3 spans 17 residues. The germline V gene has CDR1 SGDLS and CDR2 YYNGEE. The CDR3 coding sequence is TGTGCCAGCAGCTCGCGTGGCCTAGCGGGGGGAGGCTACGAGCAGTACGTC. It yields the protein CASSSRGLAGGGYEQYV.

About this clonotype itself: This may be a read error, as it is one base from a much larger clone. The chain combines TRBV6-5 with TRBJ2-7; 7 positions match TRBD1. The V and J ends lost 2 bases and 2 bases, in that order; junction bases with no gene match: 3. Germline CDR1 and CDR2: MNHEY and SVGAGI. The CDR3 totals 14 residues. CDR3 sequence: CASSYLTGTYEQYF. The DNA for the CDR3 is TGTGCCAGCAGTTACCTGACAGGGACCTACGAGCAGTACTTC.